Shown below are 21 T cell receptor beta chains from a single sample sequenced in a study of blood T cell repertoires in COVID-19. Sequencing was performed with immunoSEQ multiplex PCR; in TCRdb, only in-frame clones are kept and a portion is missing. Of roughly 150,000 clones detected, approximately 73% appear once; the ten largest clones hold more than 3%. Sequenced input: peripheral blood. These receptor sequences come from an elderly woman with acute or convalescent COVID-19.

The chain joins TRBV4-2 to TRBJ1-3; 9 nucleotides align to TRBD1. With V trimmed by 0 bases and J by 9 bases, 12 bases remained unmatched. Germline values: CDR1 LGHNA, CDR2 YNFKEQ. This CDR3 contains 17 residues. CDR3: CASSQEPGTGTSGTIYF. The CDR3 DNA is TGTGCCAGCAGCCAAGAACCCGGGACAGGGACTTCGGGCACCATATATTTT.

For the CDR3, the DNA is TGTGCCAGCAGTTCCTTCCCGGGACAGGGAAACGGCGGCTACACCTTC. It encodes CASSSFPGQGNGGYTF. The chain has TRBV6-5 and TRBJ1-2; 9 nucleotides match TRBD1. The CDR3 length is 16 residues. Germline V gives CDR1 MNHEY, CDR2 SVGAGI. V dropped 4 bases and J dropped 8; count of bases not matched to a gene: 14.

This clone was seen more than once but under ten times. This chain connects TRBV5-1 to TRBJ1-6, with D uncertain. V lost 0 bases, J lost 13 bases, and 8 bases lay in between. The V gene's germline CDR1 is SGHRS and CDR2 YFSETQ. This CDR3 is 12 amino acids long. CDR3 DNA: TGCGCCAGCAGCTTGGGGGGAGATCCCCTCCACTTT. The encoded protein is CASSLGGDPLHF.

The chain employs TRBV18 and TRBJ1-2, with 7 bases lining up with TRBD1. The germline CDR1 and CDR2 sequences are KGHSH and LQKENI. The CDR3 consists of 17 residues. Unmatched junction bases numbered 10, after V lost 2 bases and J lost 1 base. CDR3 sequence (DNA): TGTGCCAGCTCACCAGCAGGGGGTGAACTTAATAACTATGGCTACACCTTC. Protein: CASSPAGGELNNYGYTF.

The chain carries TRBV19 and TRBJ1-1; D not resolved. Germline V gene data show CDR1 as LNHDA and CDR2 as SQIVND (reference sequence). There are 13 residues in the CDR3. V lost 7 bases to trimming and J lost 3 bases, with 12 bases between them. The CDR3 DNA is TGTGCCAGTAAGCACGGGAGGGACACTGAAGCTTTCTTT. Translation gives CASKHGRDTEAFF.

The chain combines TRBV5-1 with TRBJ1-2, with D maybe TRBD1 (6 bases). This CDR3 is built from 13 residues. Germline values: CDR1 SGHRS, CDR2 YFSETQ. V was pared by 4 bases and J by 6 bases, with 13 bases between. CDR3 amino acids: CASSRGGADGYTF. As DNA, the CDR3 is TGCGCCAGCAGCCGAGGGGGGGCGGATGGCTACACCTTC.

This clone was detected only a few times. This chain joins TRBV10-3 and TRBJ1-5, with TRBD1 matching 10 bases. The germline V gene has CDR1 ENHRY and CDR2 SYGVKD. The V gene end was trimmed by 5 bases and the J gene end by 7 bases; junction bases not matched to a gene: 5. The CDR3 covers 14 residues. DNA of the CDR3: TGTGCCATCAGTTCCGGGACAGGGGACCAGCCCCAGCATTTT. This encodes CAISSGTGDQPQHF.

This clone was picked up one time. This chain connects TRBV6-2 or TRBV6-3 to TRBJ1-3; D not resolved. With 3 bases removed from V and 0 bases from J, the gap between germline ends came to 12 bases. The CDR3 has 16 amino acids. The V gene's germline CDR1 is MNHEY and CDR2 SVGEGT. In nucleotides, the CDR3 is TGTGCCAGCAGTTATATTCCTGCAGACTCTGGAAACACCATATATTTT. Encoded protein: CASSYIPADSGNTIYF.

The gene calls are TRBV7-8 and TRBJ2-7, with 7 bases lining up with TRBD2. There are 15 residues in the CDR3. The V and J ends lost 1 base and 0 bases, in that order; junction bases with no gene match: 3. Looked up from germline, CDR1 is SGHVS and CDR2 is FQNEAQ. Here the CDR3 DNA reads TGTGCCAGCAGCTTAGTGGGCGGGAGCTCCTACGAGCAGTACTTC. Its protein is CASSLVGGSSYEQYF.

This clone was picked up many times. V usage is TRBV19 and J usage is TRBJ2-5; unclear D gene. The CDR3 has 13 residues. Germline V gene sequence: CDR1 LNHDA, CDR2 SQIVND (reference sequence). Trimming left V 1 base short and J 3 bases short, with 6 bases between. The CDR3 loop is CASSIGRKETQYF. As DNA, the CDR3 is TGTGCCAGTAGTATAGGTAGAAAAGAGACCCAGTACTTC. The full variable domain, its missing parts supplied by reference TRBV19 and TRBJ2-5, is DGGITQSPKYLFRKEGQNVTLSCEQNLNHDAMYWYRQDPGQGLRLIYYSQIVNDFQKGDIAEGYSVSREKKESFPLTVTSAQKNPTAFYLCASSIGRKETQYFGPGTRLLVL.

The chain is built from TRBV18 and TRBJ1-1, with TRBD1 identical over 12 bases. Trimming cost V 3 bases and J 6 bases; bases outside gene matches: 5. The CDR3 has 15 residues. Germline assignment: CDR1 KGHSH and CDR2 LQKENI. The CDR3 DNA follows: TGTGCCAGCTCACCTAGGGGACAGGGGGCGTCTGAAGCTTTCTTT. Translation gives CASSPRGQGASEAFF.

The chain couples TRBV12-3 or TRBV12-4 to TRBJ1-2, with 9 positions matching TRBD1. The junction had 6 bases not matched to a gene; V was cut back by 6 bases and J by 7 bases. The CDR3 length is 13 residues. As DNA, the CDR3 is TGTGCCAGCAGAACAGGGGGCTCCGGTGGCTACACCTTC. Translating gives CASRTGGSGGYTF.

The V call is TRBV10-3, the J call TRBJ2-1, with TRBD2 matching 8 bases. The CDR3 is 14 residues long. V lost 10 bases, J lost 7 bases, and 12 bases stayed unmatched. Germline V gene lookup returns CDR1 ENHRY and CDR2 SYGVKD. This chain's CDR3 is CATSWRGVPNEQFF. CDR3 DNA: TGTGCCACCTCTTGGCGGGGGGTCCCTAATGAGCAGTTCTTC.

The rearrangement joins TRBV20-1 to TRBJ1-2, with D uncertain. The V end lost 1 base, the J end lost 5 bases, and 5 bases lay between the germline ends. Germline loops: CDR1 DFQATT, CDR2 SNEGSKA (reference sequence). This CDR3 is built from 11 residues. This CDR3 is CSARVSYGYTF. The CDR3 nucleotides are TGCAGTGCTAGAGTCAGTTATGGCTACACCTTC.

The rearrangement uses TRBV10-2 and TRBJ2-3; the D gene is possibly TRBD1 (5 bases). The germline gives CDR1 WSHSY, CDR2 SAAADI. The V and J ends lost 2 bases and 4 bases respectively, with 7 bases between them. The CDR3 runs to 13 residues. The CDR3 reads CASSEQGSDTQYF. The CDR3, as DNA: TGCGCCAGCAGTGAGCAGGGCTCAGATACGCAGTATTTT.

This chain uses TRBV7-3 with TRBJ2-5; TRBD2 is a possible D gene (7 bases). The germline V gene has CDR1 SGHTA and CDR2 FQGTGA. The CDR3 covers 14 residues. V lost 3 bases to trimming and J lost 7 bases, with 15 bases between them. The CDR3 spells CASSFSGGEGTQYF. For the CDR3, the DNA is TGTGCCAGCAGCTTTTCGGGGGGCGAAGGGACCCAGTACTTC.

V and J are TRBV6-6 and TRBJ1-1; D is undetermined. The CDR3 totals 12 residues. Trimming stripped 6 bases from V and 6 bases from J, with 11 bases between. Germline CDR1 and CDR2: MNHNY and SVGAGI (reference sequence). CDR3 DNA: TGTGCCAGCAGCCAGACATGGTCTGAAGCTTTCTTT. It codes for CASSQTWSEAFF.

This chain joins TRBV14 and TRBJ1-3, with D unclear. Trimming took off 1 base at V and 4 bases at J, with 8 bases between the two ends. This CDR3 has 14 residues. Germline V gene lookup returns CDR1 SGHDN and CDR2 FVKESK. The CDR3 region is CASSQVGRGNTIYF. CDR3 DNA: TGTGCCAGCAGCCAAGTCGGCAGGGGAAACACCATATATTTT.

The J gene is TRBJ2-1, the V gene TRBV7-9; 11 nucleotides match TRBD2. The CDR3 is 16 residues long. The ends lost 4 bases at V and 10 bases at J; junction bases unmatched: 12. In germline, CDR1 is SEHNR, CDR2 FQNEAQ (reference sequence). CDR3 nucleotides: TGTGCCAGCAGCTCCGGGGCTAGCGGGGGGCCTGGGGAGCAGTTCTTC. Its translation is CASSSGASGGPGEQFF.

This rearrangement joins TRBV3-1 (or the pseudogene TRBV3-2) to TRBJ2-7; D remains unclear. This CDR3 has 12 amino acids. Trimming pared 3 bases from V and 9 bases from J, leaving 12 bases between. Germline CDR1 and CDR2: LGHDT and YNNKEL (reference sequence). The CDR3 sequence: CASSQEKTRQYF. The CDR3 DNA reads as TGTGCCAGCAGCCAGGAGAAGACTCGGCAGTACTTC.

The CDR3 nucleotides are TGTGCCAGCAGGACGGGGGGTAGGGGTGGCAATCAGCCCCAGCATTTT. It yields the protein CASRTGGRGGNQPQHF. The chain recombines TRBV27 with TRBJ1-5; the D gene is possibly TRBD1 (5 bases). The length of the CDR3 is 16 residues. CDR1 is MNHEY, CDR2 SMNVEV, per germline (reference sequence). V lost 6 bases, J lost 2 bases, and 17 bases lay in between.